This is a list of T cell receptor beta chains from one sample in a study of blood T cell repertoires in COVID-19. Generated by immunoSEQ multiplex PCR, the TCRdb table keeps only in-frame clones and is missing some. Of about 150,000 clones listed, 75% to 85% are singletons. The material sequenced was peripheral blood. The receptors stem from a woman aged 45 to 65 with acute or convalescent COVID-19. Each CDR3 is given with its conserved first and last residue. The D gene is left open where the match is weak.

CDR3aa: CASRVGDTLNTEAFF; d_gene: NA; len: 15; j_gene: TRBJ1-1; v_gene: TRBV2
CDR3aa: CASSLDQPGRNYEQYF; d_gene: NA; len: 16; j_gene: TRBJ2-7; v_gene: TRBV5-1
CDR3aa: CASRYTPSTGGTGELFF; d_gene: TRBD1; len: 17; j_gene: TRBJ2-2; v_gene: TRBV6-2/TRBV6-3
CDR3aa: CASSSGYGYTF; d_gene: NA; len: 11; j_gene: TRBJ1-2; v_gene: TRBV6-6
CDR3aa: CASSEPGQSNSPLHF; d_gene: TRBD1; len: 15; j_gene: TRBJ1-6; v_gene: TRBV5-4
CDR3aa: CASSLDFRSYEQYF; d_gene: NA; len: 14; j_gene: TRBJ2-7; v_gene: TRBV5-1
CDR3aa: CSASERGQPQHF; d_gene: NA; len: 12; j_gene: TRBJ1-5; v_gene: TRBV20-1
CDR3aa: CASSVEAGGTEQFF; d_gene: TRBD2; len: 14; j_gene: TRBJ2-1; v_gene: TRBV9
CDR3aa: CASNPGTSGGYNEQFF; d_gene: TRBD2; len: 16; j_gene: TRBJ2-1; v_gene: TRBV10-2
CDR3aa: CASSTGGRTYEQYF; d_gene: TRBD1; len: 14; j_gene: TRBJ2-7; v_gene: TRBV19
CDR3aa: CASSAILYEQYF; d_gene: NA; len: 12; j_gene: TRBJ2-7; v_gene: TRBV12-3/TRBV12-4
CDR3aa: CATSDLGQGEQYF; d_gene: TRBD1; len: 13; j_gene: TRBJ2-7; v_gene: TRBV24-1
CDR3aa: CASSESYLGANTEAFF; d_gene: NA; len: 16; j_gene: TRBJ1-1; v_gene: TRBV10-1
CDR3aa: CASSQTEGGPYGYTF; d_gene: NA; len: 15; j_gene: TRBJ1-2; v_gene: TRBV9
CDR3aa: CASRVLDEQFF; d_gene: NA; len: 11; j_gene: TRBJ2-1; v_gene: TRBV6-5
CDR3aa: CASSLASGANVLTF; d_gene: NA; len: 14; j_gene: TRBJ2-6; v_gene: TRBV5-1
CDR3aa: CASSQGLQGIYNSPLHF; d_gene: TRBD1; len: 17; j_gene: TRBJ1-6; v_gene: TRBV4-1
CDR3aa: CASSLKGANTGELFF; d_gene: TRBD1; len: 15; j_gene: TRBJ2-2; v_gene: TRBV7-2
CDR3aa: CASSLKGGEGYTF; d_gene: TRBD1; len: 13; j_gene: TRBJ1-2; v_gene: TRBV5-1
CDR3aa: CASSLDSPEWETQYF; d_gene: NA; len: 15; j_gene: TRBJ2-5; v_gene: TRBV5-4
CDR3aa: CASSQDWNTEAFF; d_gene: NA; len: 13; j_gene: TRBJ1-1; v_gene: TRBV18
CDR3aa: CASTLRGRSGANVLTF; d_gene: NA; len: 16; j_gene: TRBJ2-6; v_gene: TRBV27
CDR3aa: CASRVQGEYTEAFF; d_gene: TRBD1; len: 14; j_gene: TRBJ1-1; v_gene: TRBV2
CDR3aa: CASSTTGVQPQHF; d_gene: TRBD1; len: 13; j_gene: TRBJ1-5; v_gene: TRBV6-2/TRBV6-3
CDR3aa: CASSMSGTFTSGNTIYF; d_gene: NA; len: 17; j_gene: TRBJ1-3; v_gene: TRBV19
CDR3aa: CAISSGGTQETQYF; d_gene: TRBD2; len: 14; j_gene: TRBJ2-5; v_gene: TRBV10-3
CDR3aa: CARSLVAAGASYEQYF; d_gene: NA; len: 16; j_gene: TRBJ2-7; v_gene: TRBV7-5
CDR3aa: CASSLGGASGFDTQYF; d_gene: NA; len: 16; j_gene: TRBJ2-3; v_gene: TRBV7-2
CDR3aa: CAISVLKTGGSYGYTF; d_gene: TRBD1; len: 16; j_gene: TRBJ1-2; v_gene: TRBV10-3
CDR3aa: CASRYRSLETQYF; d_gene: NA; len: 13; j_gene: TRBJ2-5; v_gene: TRBV12-3/TRBV12-4
CDR3aa: CASSDRVATGELFF; d_gene: TRBD1; len: 14; j_gene: TRBJ2-2; v_gene: TRBV2
CDR3aa: CASSYSRGSYGYTF; d_gene: NA; len: 14; j_gene: TRBJ1-2; v_gene: TRBV6-5
CDR3aa: CASSQSRTDTDTQYF; d_gene: NA; len: 15; j_gene: TRBJ2-3; v_gene: TRBV16
CDR3aa: CASSRGTPGRYEQYF; d_gene: NA; len: 15; j_gene: TRBJ2-7; v_gene: TRBV6-5
CDR3aa: CASSLPGGNNEQFF; d_gene: TRBD2; len: 14; j_gene: TRBJ2-1; v_gene: TRBV7-9
CDR3aa: CASSSYSYEQYF; d_gene: NA; len: 12; j_gene: TRBJ2-7; v_gene: TRBV7-9
CDR3aa: CASSQVYRHYGYTF; d_gene: NA; len: 14; j_gene: TRBJ1-2; v_gene: TRBV3-1/TRBV3-2
CDR3aa: CASSLARGVAGTDTQYF; d_gene: NA; len: 17; j_gene: TRBJ2-3; v_gene: TRBV28
CDR3aa: CASSQQGAQGYTF; d_gene: TRBD1; len: 13; j_gene: TRBJ1-2; v_gene: TRBV6-5
CDR3aa: CASSMRTGGNQPQHF; d_gene: TRBD1; len: 15; j_gene: TRBJ1-5; v_gene: TRBV19
CDR3aa: CASSLTGGSTGELFF; d_gene: TRBD1; len: 15; j_gene: TRBJ2-2; v_gene: TRBV6-5
CDR3aa: CRGARVDEQFF; d_gene: NA; len: 11; j_gene: TRBJ2-1; v_gene: TRBV20-1
CDR3aa: CASSIISGLGAQYF; d_gene: NA; len: 14; j_gene: TRBJ2-5; v_gene: TRBV28
CDR3aa: CASSLTTGGVETQYF; d_gene: TRBD1; len: 15; j_gene: TRBJ2-5; v_gene: TRBV7-9
CDR3aa: CASSSPTRRLNETQYF; d_gene: NA; len: 16; j_gene: TRBJ2-5; v_gene: TRBV5-1
CDR3aa: CATSDPRFGETQYF; d_gene: NA; len: 14; j_gene: TRBJ2-5; v_gene: TRBV24-1
CDR3aa: CASSLYRGYNEQFF; d_gene: NA; len: 14; j_gene: TRBJ2-1; v_gene: TRBV5-4
CDR3aa: CAPPSGTESYEQYF; d_gene: TRBD1; len: 14; j_gene: TRBJ2-7; v_gene: TRBV27
CDR3aa: CASSLNPGGSYNEQFF; d_gene: TRBD2; len: 16; j_gene: TRBJ2-1; v_gene: TRBV7-3
CDR3aa: CASSIQGASTEAFF; d_gene: TRBD1; len: 14; j_gene: TRBJ1-1; v_gene: TRBV19
CDR3aa: CASSFGTGSGNTIYF; d_gene: TRBD1; len: 15; j_gene: TRBJ1-3; v_gene: TRBV10-1
CDR3aa: CASSFTGLVTGELFF; d_gene: NA; len: 15; j_gene: TRBJ2-2; v_gene: TRBV5-8
CDR3aa: CASSPGTGGYNEQFF; d_gene: TRBD1; len: 15; j_gene: TRBJ2-1; v_gene: TRBV27
CDR3aa: CASSLLGQQYGYTF; d_gene: NA; len: 14; j_gene: TRBJ1-2; v_gene: TRBV28
CDR3aa: CASSLAGGGIEQFF; d_gene: NA; len: 14; j_gene: TRBJ2-1; v_gene: TRBV7-6
CDR3aa: CASSPSRGGGTNQPQHF; d_gene: NA; len: 17; j_gene: TRBJ1-5; v_gene: TRBV2
CDR3aa: CASSPPQDSNQPQHF; d_gene: NA; len: 15; j_gene: TRBJ1-5; v_gene: TRBV12-1
CDR3aa: CASSYSIQGAYEQYF; d_gene: NA; len: 15; j_gene: TRBJ2-7; v_gene: TRBV6-6
CDR3aa: CASSSVTTGNTGELFF; d_gene: NA; len: 16; j_gene: TRBJ2-2; v_gene: TRBV6-2/TRBV6-3
CDR3aa: CASRPQGNSPLHF; d_gene: NA; len: 13; j_gene: TRBJ1-6; v_gene: TRBV5-4